This T cell receptor beta chain was retrieved from a study of early T cells in non-severe SARS-CoV-2 infection listed by TCRdb under 2021. Notes on the research overall: TCR sequencing used bulk RNA from unsorted whole blood, so alpha and beta chains could not be paired.

The library was prepared using 5' RACE. The instrument given in TCRdb is NextSeq 500. To correct for sequencing error and PCR bias, the TCR library protocol tagged individual cDNA molecules with unique molecular identifiers. Both TCR alpha and beta chains were sequenced, and tight co-correlation was observed between alpha and beta sequence abundances in each sample. The published analysis was carried out like this. Decombinator V4 was used to perform V gene, J gene and CDR3 annotation of TCR sequences. TCRs were defined as expanded if a significant change between any two time points was detected under a Poisson model with p below 0.0001. TCR abundances were normalised to the total number of TCRs sequenced per sample and expressed as counts per million. TRAV1-2 paired with TRAJ12, TRAJ20 or TRAJ33 defined MAIT TCRs, while TRAV10 paired with TRAJ18 defined iNKT TCRs. A search of VDJdb, accessed on 1 November 2021, was run for TCRs annotated to CMV, EBV and SARS-CoV-2, with TCRs annotated for multiple antigens excluded. The public sequencing data were trimmed at Q25 with fastp and processed into clonotypes with MiXCR by TCRdb, which kept only in-frame beta chains. Each CDR3 protein gets just one entry, which takes the most common genes and DNA from the rows behind it. The V and J calls were not made by the authors but by TCRdb's processing. The sample data list 55,000 to 65,000 distinct CDR3 sequences, and roughly 10% of these were observed just once. Of the sample, over 8.5% falls within the top ten clones.

Overall results and qualifications from the work: VDJdb matching was skewed toward anti-spike CD8 responses and likely underestimated virus-specific expansions by missing private and CD4 specificities.

Here V drops 3 bases and J drops 4 bases, and the junction holds 5 bases not matched to any gene. Inclusive of the bounding cysteine and phenylalanine, the CDR3 is 15 residues long. The only DNA kept is the CDR3, 45 bases in frame from the first base. Per the germline V gene, WSHSY is the CDR1 and SAAADI is the CDR2. This clonotype was recorded at least ten times. This clone's antigen is unknown. No base-level quality is on record; no much larger clone is a single base apart. This was a case-control study nested in a cohort of healthcare workers in London, UK, who had nasopharyngeal swab PCR tests and blood samples taken every week. Between 23 and 31 March 2020, the week of the UK lockdown, healthcare workers were enrolled and then followed up weekly for as long as 16 weeks.

Sequences were obtained from whole blood. This clonotype was sampled from an adult who was a healthcare worker with PCR-confirmed SARS-CoV-2 infection or an uninfected control (not recorded which). The chain is assembled from TRBV10-2 and TRBJ2-3; 9 middle bases align to TRBD2. The nucleotide sequence is TGCGCCAGCAGTGACGGCGGGAGGGTACCAGATACGCAGTATTTT. It specifies CASSDGGRVPDTQYF.